This T cell receptor beta chain was sequenced for a study of T cell responses to AZD1222 COVID-19 vaccine. Overall study findings and caveats: Spike-specific TCR breadth and depth both grew after two AZD1222 doses. Donors were mostly white British, more females; clonal diversity possibly underestimated. In all cases, repertoires were sampled only after the peak T cell response.

Germline V gives CDR1 LGHNA, CDR2 YSLEER. The CDR3 has 13 amino acids. V was clipped by 5 bases and J by 0 bases, with 8 bases between them. Concerning this clone itself: Its matching antigen is unknown.

The method was immunoSEQ multiplex PCR; TCRdb's version includes in-frame clones alone and lacks a portion of them. The table records about 130,000 clones, roughly nine tenths of them present only once. The V call is TRBV4-3, the J call TRBJ2-7; D remains unclear. The sequence derives from an adult in good health. The specimen was peripheral blood, collected on day 0 of AZD1222 vaccination. The CDR3 DNA follows: TGCGCCAGCAGCTCTTTCCTCTCCTACGAGCAGTACTTC. Its translation: CASSSFLSYEQYF.